Following are 29 T cell receptor beta chains from one sample sequenced in a study of blood T cell repertoires in COVID-19. TCRdb's copy holds only in-frame clones and misses some; the assay was immunoSEQ multiplex PCR. The sample lists about 140,000 clones; about 90% were seen once. Sequencing used peripheral blood. All receptors derive from a woman aged 60-70 years with acute or convalescent COVID-19.

The genes are TRBV11-2 and TRBJ2-1; TRBD2 matches at 9 bases. V gave up 1 base and J gave up 7 bases; unmatched junction bases: 8. Germline-derived CDR1 and CDR2 are SGHAT and FQNNGV. The CDR3 has 16 residues. The CDR3 sequence is CASSLVFILAGNEQFF. The DNA for the CDR3 is TGTGCCAGCAGCTTAGTCTTTATACTAGCGGGTAATGAGCAGTTCTTC.

V gene TRBV7-3 combines with J gene TRBJ1-2; TRBD1 aligns across 7 bases. CDR1 and CDR2 from the germline V gene are SGHTA and FQGTGA. CDR3 length: 19 residues. After removal of 5 bases from V and 5 bases from J, the junction contained 23 bases not matched to a gene. CDR3 bases: TGTGCCAGCAGCGATCCACCACCTATGACAGGGATATTAGGGTATGGCTACACCTTC. Its translation is CASSDPPPMTGILGYGYTF.

This chain connects TRBV2 to TRBJ2-2; 9 bases line up with TRBD1. With 6 bases clipped from V and 4 bases from J, the junction kept 6 bases outside the gene matches. The CDR3 is 15 amino acids. Germline V gene lookup returns CDR1 SNHLY and CDR2 FYNNEI. CDR3: CASRDRGKRTGELFF. The CDR3, as DNA: TGTGCCAGCAGAGACAGGGGGAAACGCACCGGGGAGCTGTTTTTT.

A single count supports this clone. The chain couples TRBV28 to TRBJ2-7, with a weak D call TRBD1 (5 bases). The germline V gene has CDR1 MDHEN and CDR2 SYDVKM. The CDR3 runs to 14 residues. V lost 6 bases to trimming and J lost 5 bases, with 17 bases between them. The CDR3 loop reads CASRVALGQNEQYF. In DNA, the CDR3 is TGTGCCAGCAGGGTGGCGTTGGGGCAGAACGAGCAGTACTTC.

The V call is TRBV19, the J call TRBJ2-1, with 10 bases aligning to TRBD2. The germline CDR1 and CDR2 sequences are LNHDA and SQIVND (reference sequence). The V and J ends lost 1 base and 4 bases, in that order; junction bases with no gene match: 4. The CDR3 length is 16 residues. The DNA for the CDR3 is TGTGCCAGTAGTATAGGTAGCGGGGGGTTGTACAATGAGCAGTTCTTC. This gives the protein CASSIGSGGLYNEQFF.

The rearrangement uses TRBV4-1 and TRBJ2-6, with D tentatively TRBD1 (6 bases). The CDR3 loop spans 20 amino acids. CDR1 MGHRA and CDR2 YSYEKL come from the germline V gene. V dropped 4 bases and J dropped 1 base, with 23 bases sitting between them. The chain's CDR3 is CASSPFPLNYRESGANVLTF. CDR3 nucleotide sequence: TGCGCCAGCAGCCCCTTCCCTCTCAACTACAGGGAATCTGGGGCCAACGTCCTGACTTTC.

J is TRBJ2-2 and V is TRBV4-3; possible D gene TRBD2, 5 bases. Trimming pared 0 bases from V and 4 bases from J, leaving 18 bases between. CDR3 size: 18 residues. Germline V gene data show CDR1 as LGHNA and CDR2 as YSLEER. The CDR3: CASSQDLMAGRGTGELFF. CDR3 in DNA: TGCGCCAGCAGCCAAGATCTGATGGCCGGCCGGGGCACCGGGGAGCTGTTTTTT.

This clone was counted a single time. V is TRBV28 and J is TRBJ2-5, with a tentative D call TRBD2 (7 bases). CDR3 length equals 14 residues. The germline CDR1 and CDR2 sequences are MDHEN and SYDVKM. Trimming shortened V by 6 bases and J by 1 base, and 12 bases separated the two germline ends. The CDR3 nucleotides are TGTGCCAGCAGAAGGGGAGGGGGCCAAGAGACCCAGTACTTC. Residues: CASRRGGGQETQYF.

V usage is TRBV27 and J usage is TRBJ2-2; D remains ambiguous. CDR1 MNHEY and CDR2 SMNVEV come from the germline V gene (reference sequence). V was trimmed by 5 bases and J by 0 bases, leaving 4 bases between them. CDR3 length: 13 residues. The CDR3 spells CASSPTNTGELFF. CDR3 DNA: TGTGCCAGCAGTCCCACGAACACCGGGGAGCTGTTTTTT.

CDR3 nucleotide sequence: TGCGCCAGCAGCTTGGGGACAGGGGCCGCGGGCTACACCTTC. The encoded protein is CASSLGTGAAGYTF. The chain links TRBV5-1 to TRBJ1-2; the match to TRBD1 covers 9 bases. The trim removed 0 bases at V and 8 bases at J, leaving 5 bases unmatched. Germline values: CDR1 SGHRS, CDR2 YFSETQ. The length of the CDR3 is 14 residues.

The gene calls are TRBV5-6 and TRBJ1-5, with D possibly being TRBD1 (5 bases). The CDR3 runs 16 residues. Trimming cost V 0 bases and J 2 bases, with 12 bases left between them. Looked up from germline, CDR1 is SGHDT and CDR2 is YYEEEE. This chain's CDR3 is CASSLAVTVGNQPQHF. The CDR3 coding sequence is TGTGCCAGCAGCTTGGCCGTGACAGTGGGCAATCAGCCCCAGCATTTT.

The V gene is TRBV5-1, the J gene TRBJ1-1; perhaps TRBD1 as D (6 bases). V shed 0 bases and J shed 0 bases, with 9 bases lying between them. Germline CDR1 is SGHRS and CDR2 is YFSETQ. This CDR3 is 15 amino acids long. CDR3 protein: CASSLGGQLNTEAFF. The CDR3 nucleotides are TGCGCCAGCAGCTTGGGCGGACAGCTGAACACTGAAGCTTTCTTT.

This clone was picked up a small number of times. The chain carries TRBV7-2 and TRBJ2-1; maybe TRBD2 (6 bases). The CDR3 sequence is 14 residues long. Trimming removed 1 base from V and 5 bases from J, with 9 bases in between. The germline V gene has CDR1 SGHTA and CDR2 FQGNSA. CDR3 residues: CASSLDGGHNEQFF. The CDR3 DNA follows: TGTGCCAGCAGCTTAGACGGGGGTCACAATGAGCAGTTCTTC.

This chain joins TRBV7-9 and TRBJ1-2; D unresolved. The V gene's germline CDR1 is SEHNR and CDR2 FQNEAQ (reference sequence). The CDR3 extends over 15 amino acids. V lost 1 base and J lost 0, with 9 bases in between. CDR3 residues: CASSLGASSNYGYTF. CDR3 bases: TGTGCCAGCAGCTTAGGTGCCAGTTCTAACTATGGCTACACCTTC.

This clone was seen a few times. The chain has TRBV5-1 and TRBJ2-7; a possible D gene is TRBD1 (7 bases). V gave up 0 bases and J gave up 4 bases, with 14 bases separating them. This CDR3 contains 15 residues. Germline assignment: CDR1 SGHRS and CDR2 YFSETQ. The CDR3 DNA sequence: TGCGCCAGCAGCTTGGATCCGACAGGGACTTACGAGCAGTACTTC. Translating it yields CASSLDPTGTYEQYF.

The V and J genes are TRBV19 and TRBJ2-3; D possibly corresponds to TRBD1 (5 bases). V lost 8 bases to trimming and J lost 2 bases, with 11 bases between them. This CDR3 spans 13 amino acids. Germline V gene sequence: CDR1 LNHDA, CDR2 SQIVND (reference sequence). CDR3 bases: TGTGCCAGTGGGGCCACGAACACAGATACGCAGTATTTT. Translation gives CASGATNTDTQYF.

This clone was counted once. V usage is TRBV24-1 and J usage is TRBJ2-7; 7 bases align to TRBD1. CDR1 KGHDR and CDR2 SFDVKD come from the germline V gene. J lost 6 bases, V lost 2 bases, and 3 bases had no gene match. The CDR3 is 13 amino acids. As DNA, the CDR3 is TGTGCCACCAGTGATTACAACAGGGGCGAGCAGTACTTC. This gives the protein CATSDYNRGEQYF.

This clone was picked up a small number of times. A junction boundary mismatches the germline segment, possibly from a read error. V gene TRBV2 combines with J gene TRBJ1-1; 10 bases match TRBD1. Per the germline V gene, CDR1 is SNHLY and CDR2 is FYNNEI. The CDR3 extends over 12 amino acids. CDR3 region: CASSEVGTGVVF. In DNA, the CDR3 is TGTGCCAGCAGTGAAGTGGGGACAGGGGTTGTCTTT. Using reference TRBV2 and TRBJ1-1 for the parts outside the CDR3, the full variable domain is EPEVTQTPSHQVTQMGQEVILRCVPISNHLYFYWYRQILGQKVEFLVSFYNNEISEKSEIFDDQFSVERPDGSNFTLKIRSTKLEDSAMYFCASSEVGTGVVFGQGTRLTVV.

The chain recombines TRBV14 with TRBJ1-3, with 7 positions matching TRBD1. This CDR3 contains 17 residues. Unmatched junction bases numbered 10, after V lost 2 bases and J lost 3 bases. Germline V CDR1 and CDR2: SGHDN, FVKESK. The CDR3: CASSQLMTGTSGNTIYF. CDR3 coding DNA: TGTGCCAGCAGCCAACTAATGACAGGGACCAGTGGAAACACCATATATTTT.

The chain combines TRBV19 with TRBJ1-5; TRBD1 aligns across 7 bases. Germline V CDR1 and CDR2: LNHDA, SQIVND (reference sequence). V shed 8 bases and J 6 bases; nucleotides not matched to a gene: 7. The CDR3 sequence is 13 residues long. The CDR3 region is CASGGQWAQPQHF. The CDR3, as DNA: TGTGCCAGTGGGGGACAGTGGGCTCAGCCCCAGCATTTT. Using reference TRBV19 and TRBJ1-5 for the parts outside the CDR3, the full variable domain is DGGITQSPKYLFRKEGQNVTLSCEQNLNHDAMYWYRQDPGQGLRLIYYSQIVNDFQKGDIAEGYSVSREKKESFPLTVTSAQKNPTAFYLCASGGQWAQPQHFGDGTRLSIL.

V gene TRBV12-3 or TRBV12-4 combines with J gene TRBJ1-2, with D possibly being TRBD1 (5 bases). The CDR3 has 12 residues. V lost 6 bases to trimming and J lost 3 bases, with 8 bases between them. The CDR3 region is CASSPTDYGYTF. In DNA, the CDR3 is TGTGCCAGCAGCCCGACAGACTATGGCTACACCTTC.

The chain recombines TRBV19 with TRBJ1-5; TRBD1 agrees at 7 bases. V dropped 7 bases and J dropped 0; count of bases not matched to a gene: 6. The CDR3 consists of 15 residues. The germline V gene encodes CDR1 LNHDA and CDR2 SQIVND (reference sequence). CDR3 sequence reads: CASKDRSYSNQPQHF. CDR3 sequence (DNA): TGTGCCAGTAAGGACAGGTCCTATAGCAATCAGCCCCAGCATTTT.

This clone was recorded once. The chain joins TRBV19 to TRBJ1-1; the match to TRBD1 covers 9 bases. Per the germline V gene, CDR1 is LNHDA and CDR2 is SQIVND (reference sequence). V gave up 6 bases and J gave up 0 bases; unmatched junction bases: 11. This CDR3 region has 17 residues. Written as DNA, the CDR3 is TGTGCCAGTAGGAGTTCGGGAACAGGGGGCATGAACACTGAAGCTTTCTTT. Its translation is CASRSSGTGGMNTEAFF.

The chain couples TRBV5-1 to TRBJ1-1; D possibly corresponds to TRBD1 (5 bases). The CDR3 contains 15 residues. V was clipped by 5 bases and J by 4 bases, with 18 bases between them. CDR1 and CDR2 from the germline V gene are SGHRS and YFSETQ. In DNA, the CDR3 is TGCGCCAGCAGGGGAGGGGAGGTCGGGTCCACTGAAGCTTTCTTT. Translation gives CASRGGEVGSTEAFF.

This clone appeared a single time. The gene calls are TRBV7-9 and TRBJ2-5; TRBD2 might be the D (7 bases). From germline, CDR1 is SEHNR and CDR2 FQNEAQ (reference sequence). The V end lost 5 bases, the J end lost 2 bases, and 21 bases lay between the germline ends. CDR3 length: 17 residues. The CDR3 DNA is TGTGCCAGCAGCCCCCGGGGGGCGGGGAATCGGCAAGAGACCCAGTACTTC. The encoded protein is CASSPRGAGNRQETQYF.

This chain uses TRBV11-1 with TRBJ2-3; 7 bases are shared with TRBD2. Trimming at V came to 1 base and at J to 3 bases, leaving 4 bases not matched to a gene. This CDR3 is built from 15 residues. Germline V gives CDR1 SGHAT, CDR2 FQDESV (reference sequence). CDR3 residues: CASSLETSRTDTQYF. The DNA for the CDR3 is TGTGCCAGCAGCTTAGAGACTAGCAGAACAGATACGCAGTATTTT.

The chain carries TRBV5-1 and TRBJ2-2, with a weak D call TRBD1 (5 bases). The CDR3 runs to 15 residues. Germline V CDR1 and CDR2: SGHRS, YFSETQ. The V gene lost 3 bases and the J gene lost 5 bases, with 14 bases spanning the gap. This chain's CDR3 is CASSSPTEATGELFF. The CDR3 DNA reads as TGCGCCAGCAGCTCTCCGACAGAGGCAACCGGGGAGCTGTTTTTT.

The CDR3 region is CATSSSDSGTSGGYQETQYF. The CDR3 region has the DNA TGTGCCACCAGTTCCTCAGATTCCGGGACTAGCGGGGGGTACCAAGAGACCCAGTACTTC. This chain uses TRBV24-1 with TRBJ2-5; 15 nucleotides line up with TRBD2. From germline, CDR1 is KGHDR and CDR2 SFDVKD. The V gene end was trimmed by 6 bases and the J gene end by 0 bases; junction bases not matched to a gene: 13. The CDR3 is 20 residues long.

In this sample, this clone turned up a few times. The chain combines TRBV5-1 with TRBJ2-1; D unresolved. The CDR3 extends over 11 amino acids. Germline V lookup: CDR1 SGHRS, CDR2 YFSETQ. V lost 4 bases to trimming and J lost 7 bases, with 6 bases between them. This chain's CDR3 is CASSELNEQFF. CDR3 DNA: TGCGCCAGCAGCGAACTAAATGAGCAGTTCTTC.